Presented here are 25 T cell receptor beta chains from one specimen sequenced in a study of T cells in Graves' hyperthyroidism and ophthalmopathy (dated by TCRdb to the late 2010s). Libraries were built with multiplex PCR. Sequencing was performed on an Illumina HiSeq 2000. The TCR beta CDR3 regions were amplified from RNA transcripts. The first round of RT-PCR for the TCR CDR3 was performed with the HTBI primer set and the Qiagen OneStep RT-PCR kit. The public reads were quality trimmed at Q25 with fastp and then assembled into clones with MiXCR by TCRdb, keeping productive beta chains. Identical CDR3 proteins give one entry, which carries the most common genes and DNA. A total of 160,000 or so distinct CDR3 sequences appear in this sample, 9.4% of them only once. The ten most abundant clones make up approximately 20% of the sample. The sequenced sample was blood. The receptors shown here come from a young woman with Graves' hyperthyroidism that later progressed to Graves' ophthalmopathy.

This clonotype appeared many times. The gene calls are TRBV25-1 and TRBJ2-5, with a possible D match to TRBD1 (5 bases). V was shortened by 1 base and J by 1 base, with 16 bases between the two germline ends. CDR3 length: 17 amino acids. Germline assignment: CDR1 MGHDK and CDR2 SYGVNS. Here the CDR3 DNA reads TGTGCCAGCAGTGAATTAGGGGTAGGGGCGTCCCAAGAGACCCAGTACTTC. Translating it yields CASSELGVGASQETQYF.

The sample holds many counts of this clonotype. This chain uses TRBV19 with TRBJ1-1; 10 bases are shared with TRBD1. CDR1 is LNHDA and CDR2 is SQIVND in the germline V gene (reference sequence). This CDR3 region has 15 residues. V lost 5 bases to trimming and J lost 3 bases; unmatched junction nucleotides: 6. The CDR3 region is CASSVGTGDYTEAFF. CDR3 sequence (DNA): TGTGCCAGTAGTGTCGGGACAGGGGACTACACTGAAGCTTTCTTT.

This clonotype was counted ten times or more. The rearrangement uses TRBV2 and TRBJ1-1; D gene unclear. Per germline, CDR1 SNHLY and CDR2 FYNNEI. This CDR3 comprises 15 residues. V lost 2 bases and J lost 6, with 16 bases in between. The CDR3 sequence is CASSEFGPSSSEAFF. CDR3 in DNA: TGTGCCAGCAGTGAATTCGGGCCGTCATCCTCTGAAGCTTTCTTT.

This clonotype was found once. The J gene is TRBJ2-2, the V gene TRBV5-6, with D tentatively TRBD1 or TRBD2 (5 bases each). Trimming shortened V by 3 bases and J by 5 bases, and 8 bases separated the two germline ends. Germline CDR1 SGHDT, CDR2 YYEEEE. The CDR3 spans 13 residues. CDR3: CASSSGRTGELFF. DNA of the CDR3: TGTGCCAGCAGCTCGGGACGTACCGGGGAGCTGTTTTTT.

This clonotype was seen at least ten times. This chain uses TRBV3-1 with TRBJ1-5; D remains unclear. CDR1 and CDR2 from the germline V gene are LGHDT and YNNKEL (reference sequence). V was shortened by 1 base and J by 7 bases, with 8 bases between the two germline ends. The CDR3 runs 13 residues. CDR3 sequence (DNA): TGTGCCAGCAGCCAAGGGGGATACCAGCCCCAGCATTTT. This gives the protein CASSQGGYQPQHF. Complete variable domain (other parts from reference TRBV3-1 and TRBJ1-5): DTAVSQTPKYLVTQMGNDKSIKCEQNLGHDTMYWYKQDSKKFLKIMFSYNNKELIINETVPNRFSPKSPDKAHLNLHINSLELGDSAVYFCASSQGGYQPQHFGDGTRLSIL.

There are a few counts of this clonotype. The chain employs TRBV29-1 and TRBJ2-1; D may be TRBD1 (5 bases). The CDR3 runs to 12 residues. V was clipped by 7 bases and J by 4 bases, with 11 bases between them. Germline CDR1 SQVTM, CDR2 ANQGSEA. Here the CDR3 DNA reads TGCAGCGAAAGCAGGGTGTACAATGAGCAGTTCTTC. It is translated as CSESRVYNEQFF.

The rearrangement uses TRBV4-1 and TRBJ2-5, with 13 nucleotides matching TRBD2. The V segment lost 1 base and the J segment 5 bases; nucleotides outside the gene matches: 4. This CDR3 has 16 amino acids. Germline assignment: CDR1 MGHRA and CDR2 YSYEKL. CDR3 sequence reads: CASSQATSGGDETQYF. For the CDR3, the DNA is TGCGCCAGCAGCCAAGCTACTAGCGGGGGGGATGAGACCCAGTACTTC.

This clonotype showed up many times. The chain links TRBV3-1 to TRBJ2-1, with 13 nucleotides matching TRBD2. The CDR3 length is 18 residues. V shed 2 bases, J shed 0 bases, and the junction held 4 bases outside the gene matches. From germline, CDR1 is LGHDT and CDR2 YNNKEL (reference sequence). The CDR3 protein is CASSQPRLAGGSYNEQFF. CDR3 DNA sequence: TGTGCCAGCAGCCAACCCCGACTAGCGGGGGGCTCCTACAATGAGCAGTTCTTC.

This clonotype was counted ten times or more. The chain combines TRBV6-1 with TRBJ2-2; a weak D match, TRBD1 (5 bases). The V gene lost 10 bases and the J gene lost 3 bases, with 18 bases spanning the gap. From germline, CDR1 is MNHNS and CDR2 SASEGT. The length of the CDR3 is 15 residues. The CDR3 DNA sequence: TGTGCCACTTCGGACACCTCTAGGCACACCGGGGAGCTGTTTTTT. This gives the protein CATSDTSRHTGELFF.

This clonotype appeared many times. CDR3 bases: TGTGCCAGCAGGACGCGACAGGGGATCTCCTACGAGCAGTACTTC. It yields the protein CASRTRQGISYEQYF. This chain uses TRBV27 with TRBJ2-7; the match to TRBD1 covers 8 bases. Trimming took 6 bases from V and 0 from J; bases not matched to a gene: 7. CDR1 is MNHEY and CDR2 is SMNVEV in the germline V gene (reference sequence). The CDR3 sequence is 15 residues long.

This clonotype was seen ten or more times. The chain employs TRBV7-2 and TRBJ2-5; perhaps TRBD1 as D (5 bases). Germline lookup yields CDR1 SGHTA and CDR2 FQGNSA. Trimming left V 3 bases short and J 5 bases short, with 16 bases between. There are 15 residues in the CDR3. CDR3 in DNA: TGTGCCAGCAGCTTCCCGACCCCAGGGCTCGAGACCCAGTACTTC. Encoded protein: CASSFPTPGLETQYF.

Note on this clonotype: This sequence may be a read error, since a much larger clone differs from it by one base. The gene calls are TRBV3-1 and TRBJ2-7; possible D gene TRBD2, 6 bases. The CDR3 extends over 16 amino acids. Germline CDR1 and CDR2: LGHDT and YNNKEL (reference sequence). Trimming took 3 bases from V and 6 from J, leaving 21 bases between them. The chain's CDR3 is CASSHDAAGLWGEQYF. The CDR3 DNA follows: TGTGCCAGCAGCCACGATGCCGCAGGACTATGGGGCGAGCAGTACTTC.

This clonotype was seen many times. For the CDR3, the DNA is TGTGCCAGCCGAGACAGGGGAAGCACCGGGGAGCTGTTTTTT. Its translation is CASRDRGSTGELFF. This chain connects TRBV2 to TRBJ2-2; TRBD1 matches at 8 bases. CDR1 and CDR2 (germline): SNHLY, FYNNEI. J gave up 4 bases and V 8 bases, and 6 bases lay outside the gene matches. This CDR3 is built from 14 residues.

This clonotype showed up many times. The V gene is TRBV24-1, the J gene TRBJ1-3; maybe TRBD1 (5 bases). From germline, CDR1 is KGHDR and CDR2 SFDVKD. This CDR3 contains 18 residues. V lost 1 base and J lost 2, with 17 bases in between. CDR3 in amino acids: CATSDFGGQGCAGNTIYF. CDR3 sequence (DNA): TGTGCCACCAGTGATTTCGGAGGGCAGGGCTGCGCTGGAAACACCATATATTTT.

Ten or more counts support this clonotype. The chain employs TRBV6-1 and TRBJ1-2; D remains ambiguous. Trimming stripped 1 base from V and 2 bases from J, with 14 bases between. The CDR3 contains 16 residues. Germline CDR1 MNHNS, CDR2 SASEGT. CDR3 region: CASSEDFAGLNYGYTF. The CDR3 coding sequence is TGTGCCAGCAGTGAAGACTTTGCAGGTTTAAACTATGGCTACACCTTC.

This clonotype appeared many times. This chain links TRBV10-2 with TRBJ2-3; 11 nucleotides agree with TRBD2. CDR1 is WSHSY, CDR2 SAAADI, per germline. CDR3 length: 15 amino acids. Trimming at V came to 2 bases and at J to 4 bases, leaving 2 bases not matched to a gene. The CDR3 nucleotides are TGCGCCAGCAGTGAGACTAGCGGGAGCGCAGATACGCAGTATTTT. Its protein product is CASSETSGSADTQYF.

This clonotype has just one count. The rearrangement joins TRBV20-1 to TRBJ2-7; 7 bases map to TRBD1. CDR1 DFQATT and CDR2 SNEGSKA come from the germline V gene (reference sequence). CDR3 length: 13 residues. V shed 5 bases, J shed 1 base, and the junction held 5 bases outside the gene matches. CDR3 in DNA: TGCAGTGCTCCGGGACAGAAGTCCTACGAGCAGTACTTC. It specifies CSAPGQKSYEQYF.

This clonotype was counted at least ten times. The J gene is TRBJ1-2, the V gene TRBV6-5; D may be TRBD1 (5 bases). Trimming cost V 0 bases and J 3 bases, with 11 bases left between them. CDR3 length: 15 amino acids. Germline V gives CDR1 MNHEY, CDR2 SVGAGI. This chain's CDR3 is CASSYSGAGDYGYTF. DNA for the CDR3: TGTGCCAGCAGTTACTCTGGGGCGGGGGACTATGGCTACACCTTC.

This clonotype was observed at least ten times. The chain links TRBV20-1 to TRBJ2-5, with TRBD2 as a possible D gene (6 bases). V lost 6 bases to trimming and J lost 1 base, with 15 bases between them. CDR1 is DFQATT, CDR2 SNEGSKA, per germline (reference sequence). This CDR3 contains 14 residues. The CDR3 sequence: CSAGTADIQETQYF. DNA for the CDR3: TGCAGTGCGGGGACTGCGGATATCCAAGAGACCCAGTACTTC.

This clonotype was observed a handful of times. V is TRBV18 and J is TRBJ2-4; 11 nucleotides agree with TRBD2. There are 16 residues in the CDR3. Germline loops: CDR1 KGHSH, CDR2 LQKENI. With 0 bases clipped from V and 7 bases from J, the junction kept 5 bases outside the gene matches. The CDR3 loop is CASSPPLAGVGNIQYF. The CDR3 bases are TGTGCCAGCTCACCACCACTAGCGGGAGTAGGGAACATTCAGTACTTC. The whole variable domain, filled in from reference TRBV18 and TRBJ2-4, reads NAGVMQNPRHLVRRRGQEARLRCSPMKGHSHVYWYRQLPEEGLKFMVYLQKENIIDESGMPKERFSAEFPKEGPSILRIQQVVRGDSAAYFCASSPPLAGVGNIQYFGAGTRLSVL.

This clonotype was picked up many times. J is TRBJ2-1 and V is TRBV10-3; tentative D call: TRBD2 (6 bases). CDR1 is ENHRY, CDR2 SYGVKD, per germline. The CDR3 sequence is 17 residues long. V lost 1 base and J lost 0, with 13 bases in between. The CDR3 bases are TGTGCCATCAGTGAGTATGCGGCGGGAAACTCCTACAATGAGCAGTTCTTC. It codes for CAISEYAAGNSYNEQFF.

This rearrangement joins TRBV15 to TRBJ1-5; 9 bases are shared with TRBD1. There are 16 residues in the CDR3. Germline-derived CDR1 and CDR2 are LNHNV and YYDKDF (reference sequence). Trimming cost V 3 bases and J 3 bases; bases outside gene matches: 6. CDR3 loop: CATSRAGTGYNQPQHF. CDR3 DNA: TGTGCCACCAGCAGGGCCGGGACAGGGTACAATCAGCCCCAGCATTTT.

Notes on this clonotype: One end of the junction is discordant with germline, which a read error may explain. The chain couples TRBV28 to TRBJ2-7; D call uncertain. CDR3 length: 15 residues. Germline CDR1 reads MDHEN; CDR2 reads SYDVKM. This CDR3 reads CASSLFGFASYEQCF. The CDR3 bases are TGTGCCAGCAGTTTATTTGGATTCGCCTCCTACGAGCAGTGCTTC.

This clonotype has ten or more counts. The chain combines TRBV14 with TRBJ2-4; 15 nucleotides match TRBD2. This CDR3 contains 21 residues. The germline V gene encodes CDR1 SGHDN and CDR2 FVKESK. Trimming removed 0 bases from V and 6 bases from J; junction bases left unmatched: 15. This CDR3 reads CASSQDLLGPGLAGGANIQYF. CDR3 coding DNA: TGTGCCAGCAGCCAAGACCTATTAGGCCCGGGACTAGCGGGAGGAGCAAACATTCAGTACTTC.

This clonotype was found many times. The genes are TRBV12-3 or TRBV12-4 and TRBJ2-3; D is uncertain. V lost 6 bases to trimming and J lost 4 bases, with 11 bases between them. CDR3 length: 13 amino acids. CDR3 sequence (DNA): TGTGCCAGCAGACCTATTTTTGCAGATACGCAGTATTTT. Translation: CASRPIFADTQYF.